The clone carrying this T cell receptor beta chain has only a few counts. Its specificity is unknown. Two oligonucleotides, mixed equimolar, formed the beta constant-region primer covering TRBC1 and TRBC2. Nested alpha and beta constant-region primers with the SP2 primer drove four PCR rounds on ligated cDNA. A 12-nucleotide UMI and the SP2 primer were added to the cDNA 3' end by oligonucleotide ligation. Each CDR3 protein gets one entry after TCRdb re-called the UMI-ligation and nested PCR reads with MiXCR. The sample lists 90,000 to 120,000 distinct CDR3 sequences; roughly 15% were seen once. This sample was taken from a study of naive and memory T cell subsets. The CDR3 is 12 residues long. Trimming took 7 bases from V and 6 from J, leaving 13 bases between them. Germline V lookup: CDR1 MNHNY, CDR2 SVGAGI (reference sequence). General study findings and limits: Possibly reflecting memory cells re-expressing CD45RA, a few larger clonotypes occurred in naive repertoires, especially CD8.

The material sequenced was naive CD8+ T cells from blood. This chain connects TRBV6-6 to TRBJ2-7, with D maybe TRBD1 (5 bases). The origin of this receptor is a human donor in good health. In nucleotides, the CDR3 is TGTGCCAGCACCCTGTCAGGGCGCGAGCAGTACTTC. Its translation: CASTLSGREQYF.